The 15 T cell receptor beta chains in this list originate from one sample, sequenced in a study of blood T cells in healthy people across ages. Through a sample-barcoded 5' primer and a J-beta primer mix, a second PCR was run for roughly 6 to 12 cycles. TCRdb fed the 5' RACE reads into MiXCR, producing one record per CDR3 protein. The sample includes more than 700,000 distinct CDR3 sequences, 35% to 50% of them seen just once. The source material was blood. The source is a man aged 80 or over in good health.

This clonotype came up a few times. J is TRBJ2-1 and V is TRBV2; 9 nucleotides line up with TRBD2. The CDR3 contains 15 residues. V lost 2 bases, J lost 5 bases, and 4 bases stayed unmatched. CDR1 is SNHLY and CDR2 is FYNNEI in the germline V gene. For the CDR3, the DNA is TGTGCCAGCAGTGAATTAGCGGGAGTCGACAATGAGCAGTTCTTC. Amino acid sequence: CASSELAGVDNEQFF.

This clonotype occurred a few times. The chain is built from TRBV18 and TRBJ2-5; D may be TRBD1 (6 bases). Germline V gene sequence: CDR1 KGHSH, CDR2 LQKENI. Trimming took 8 bases from V and 4 from J, leaving 14 bases between them. The length of the CDR3 is 13 residues. CDR3 in DNA: TGTGCCAGCCGATACAGGGAAAGAGAGACCCAGTACTTC. Its protein is CASRYRERETQYF.

This clonotype occurred once. The chain couples TRBV7-9 to TRBJ2-6; perhaps TRBD1 as D (5 bases). Trimming removed 3 bases from V and 2 bases from J, with 14 bases in between. The length of the CDR3 is 17 residues. Germline-derived CDR1 and CDR2 are SEHNR and FQNEAQ (reference sequence). CDR3 region: CASSFSPGMAGANVLTF. CDR3 bases: TGTGCCAGCAGCTTTTCGCCAGGGATGGCTGGGGCCAACGTCCTGACTTTC.

This clonotype has more than one count but fewer than ten. The chain recombines TRBV27 with TRBJ2-6; D possibly corresponds to TRBD1 (6 bases). Trimming shortened V by 6 bases and J by 0 bases, and 21 bases separated the two germline ends. Germline values: CDR1 MNHEY, CDR2 SMNVEV (reference sequence). The CDR3 is 19 amino acids. The CDR3 region is CASRPRRQVLYSGANVLTF. In DNA, the CDR3 is TGTGCCAGCAGACCCCGACGACAGGTCTTATACTCTGGGGCCAACGTCCTGACTTTC.

The gene calls are TRBV20-1 and TRBJ2-5; 16 nucleotides align to TRBD2. CDR1 is DFQATT and CDR2 is SNEGSKA in the germline V gene (reference sequence). V trimming: 0 bases; J trimming: 11 bases; junction bases outside the gene matches: 6. This CDR3 is built from 15 residues. The CDR3 region is CSARETGLAGGQQYF. Written as DNA, the CDR3 is TGCAGTGCTAGAGAAACGGGACTAGCGGGAGGGCAGCAGTACTTC.

The chain joins TRBV21-1 to TRBJ2-7; TRBD2, the D gene given by the table, was not confirmed from the DNA. TRBV21-1 is termed a pseudogene. This CDR3 is 15 amino acids long. CDR3 in amino acids: CAPSGLVHNSYEQYF. As DNA, the CDR3 is TGTGCCCCTTCCGGACTAGTCCATAACTCCTACGAGCAGTACTTC.

This clonotype was picked up a small number of times. This rearrangement joins TRBV11-2 to TRBJ1-2, with TRBD1 as a possible D gene (6 bases). Looked up from germline, CDR1 is SGHAT and CDR2 is FQNNGV. Deletions cut 0 bases from V and 4 bases from J, with 12 bases between. This CDR3 is 15 amino acids long. CDR3 coding DNA: TGTGCCAGCAGCTTAGATCACGGAGGGGGCTATGGCTACACCTTC. It is translated as CASSLDHGGGYGYTF. Drawing the rest from reference TRBV11-2 and TRBJ1-2, the complete variable domain is EAGVAQSPRYKIIEKRQSVAFWCNPISGHATLYWYQQILGQGPKLLIQFQNNGVVDDSQLPKDRFSAERLKGVDSTLKIQPAKLEDSAVYLCASSLDHGGGYGYTFGSGTRLTVV.

A few counts support this clonotype. This sequence joins TRBV29-1 and TRBJ1-5, with a tentative D call TRBD1 (5 bases). Germline CDR1 is SQVTM and CDR2 is ANQGSEA. V was cut by 4 bases and J by 4 bases, with 11 bases left in between. The CDR3 length is 13 residues. The CDR3 DNA sequence: TGCAGCGTTGTGCAGGGAGAGAATCAGCCCCAGCATTTT. Its protein product is CSVVQGENQPQHF.

This clonotype has more than one count but fewer than ten. The V and J genes are TRBV29-1 and TRBJ2-3; D call uncertain. Per the germline V gene, CDR1 is SQVTM and CDR2 is ANQGSEA. This CDR3 comprises 14 residues. Trimming cost V 0 bases and J 1 base, with 8 bases left between them. CDR3 in DNA: TGCAGCGTTGAAGACAGCGCGGGCACAGATACGCAGTATTTT. As protein: CSVEDSAGTDTQYF.

The V gene is TRBV12-3 or TRBV12-4, the J gene TRBJ2-5; no clear D. V shed 6 bases and J shed 2 bases, with 10 bases lying between them. The CDR3 spans 13 residues. Here the CDR3 reads CASRPLNQETQYF. CDR3 in DNA: TGTGCCAGCAGACCCTTAAATCAAGAGACCCAGTACTTC.

The CDR3 region is CASRGTSGRNYNEQYF. As DNA, the CDR3 is TGTGCCAGCAGGGGGACTAGCGGGAGGAACTACAATGAGCAGTACTTC. The rearrangement uses TRBV28 and TRBJ2-1, with 15 bases lining up with TRBD2. The J call may not be correct, given that the DNA end is closer to TRBJ2-7. The CDR3 has 16 residues. Looked up from germline, CDR1 is MDHEN and CDR2 is SYDVKM.

This chain links TRBV7-2 with TRBJ2-3; D remains unclear. The germline V and J ends were trimmed by 0 bases and 7 bases, with 23 bases remaining between them. This CDR3 region has 18 residues. Germline-derived CDR1 and CDR2 are SGHTA and FQGNSA. As DNA, the CDR3 is TGTGCCAGCAGCTTAGCCCCCGACCCGTTCCTTCTACGAAATACGCAGTATTTT. Encoded protein: CASSLAPDPFLLRNTQYF.

This clonotype was counted a few times. J is TRBJ2-5 and V is TRBV9, with D perhaps TRBD1 or TRBD2 (6 bases each). V was clipped by 0 bases and J by 1 base, with 13 bases between them. The germline gives CDR1 SGDLS, CDR2 YYNGEE. This CDR3 has 16 amino acids. This chain's CDR3 is CASSVGATGAQETQYF. The CDR3 DNA follows: TGTGCCAGCAGCGTAGGGGCCACGGGGGCCCAAGAGACCCAGTACTTC.

The V gene is TRBV6-5, the J gene TRBJ2-4, with a possible D match to TRBD2 (5 bases). The CDR3 contains 15 residues. The V and J ends lost 5 bases and 0 bases respectively, with 11 bases between them. Germline-derived CDR1 and CDR2 are MNHEY and SVGAGI. The DNA of the CDR3 is TGTGCCAGCAGTCCAAAGCGGAAAGCCAAAAACATTCAGTACTTC. The encoded protein is CASSPKRKAKNIQYF.

This clonotype was observed a handful of times. The rearrangement links TRBV12-3 or TRBV12-4 to TRBJ2-5, with TRBD1 matching 9 bases. This CDR3 is 14 amino acids long. The V gene end was trimmed by 7 bases and the J gene end by 2 bases; junction bases not matched to a gene: 5. CDR3 sequence: CASTLGQGQETQYF. CDR3 bases: TGTGCCAGCACCCTGGGACAGGGACAAGAGACCCAGTACTTC.